These 16 T cell receptor beta chains share one sample of origin, sequenced in a study of blood T cell repertoires in COVID-19. The repertoire was sequenced with immunoSEQ multiplex PCR; TCRdb's copy has only in-frame clones and lacks some. This repertoire shows 65,000 to 70,000 clones, about 82% found once; its top ten account for more than 3.5%. Sequenced: peripheral blood. These receptors came from a man aged 45-65 years with acute or convalescent COVID-19.

The chain uses TRBV18 and TRBJ1-1; no firm D call. CDR1 KGHSH and CDR2 LQKENI come from the germline V gene. The CDR3 contains 13 residues. The germline V and J ends were trimmed by 6 bases and 4 bases, with 12 bases remaining between them. The CDR3 spells CASSWPPPTEAFF. The CDR3 bases are TGTGCCAGCTCCTGGCCGCCACCCACTGAAGCTTTCTTT. Variable domain in full (rest from reference TRBV18 and TRBJ1-1): NAGVMQNPRHLVRRRGQEARLRCSPMKGHSHVYWYRQLPEEGLKFMVYLQKENIIDESGMPKERFSAEFPKEGPSILRIQQVVRGDSAAYFCASSWPPPTEAFFGQGTRLTVV.

This clone was seen more than once but under ten times. The CDR3 coding sequence is TGTGCCAGCACCGCATCAAGCGGGGGCTCCTACAATGAGCAGTTCTTC. Translated, it gives CASTASSGGSYNEQFF. This rearrangement joins TRBV4-2 to TRBJ2-1; TRBD2 aligns across 8 bases. Germline values: CDR1 LGHNA, CDR2 YNFKEQ. This CDR3 is built from 16 residues. J was trimmed by 0 bases and V by 7 bases; bases with no gene match: 8.

This clone was found a few times. The chain uses TRBV2 and TRBJ2-5; 12 bases are shared with TRBD2. From germline, CDR1 is SNHLY and CDR2 FYNNEI. V shed 4 bases and J 4 bases; nucleotides not matched to a gene: 7. This CDR3 contains 16 residues. The CDR3 DNA reads TGTGCCAGCAGTGGGGCTAGCGGGGGGGCAGGAGAGACCCAGTACTTC. Translation: CASSGASGGAGETQYF.

The CDR3 spells CASRPPEGGSEQYF. The CDR3 nucleotides are TGTGCCAGCAGACCGCCGGAGGGCGGGTCCGAGCAGTACTTC. This sequence joins TRBV11-2 and TRBJ2-7; possible D gene TRBD2, 6 bases. This CDR3 has 14 amino acids. Looked up from germline, CDR1 is SGHAT and CDR2 is FQNNGV. V was trimmed by 6 bases and J by 6 bases, leaving 18 bases between them.

The chain employs TRBV13 and TRBJ1-5; D gene unclear. V gave up 0 bases and J gave up 4 bases, with 4 bases separating them. The CDR3 length is 13 residues. CDR1 PRHDT and CDR2 FYEKMQ come from the germline V gene (reference sequence). CDR3 in DNA: TGTGCCAGCAGCTTAGGACAGAATCAGCCCCAGCATTTT. It yields the protein CASSLGQNQPQHF.

J is TRBJ2-1 and V is TRBV7-3; 8 nucleotides line up with TRBD2. After removal of 2 bases from V and 3 bases from J, the junction contained 3 bases not matched to a gene. The germline V gene has CDR1 SGHTA and CDR2 FQGTGA. CDR3 size: 15 residues. In nucleotides, the CDR3 is TGTGCCAGCAGCTTAGCGGGAGGAAACTACAATGAGCAGTTCTTC. This codes for CASSLAGGNYNEQFF.

Only a few counts were recorded for this clone. The CDR3 nucleotides read TGTGCCAGCAGCGTAGGGGGACATCGTAATTCACCCCTCCACTTT. Encoded protein: CASSVGGHRNSPLHF. The rearrangement links TRBV9 to TRBJ1-6; a possible D gene is TRBD1 (6 bases). Per the germline V gene, CDR1 is SGDLS and CDR2 is YYNGEE. CDR3 length: 15 amino acids. V was shortened by 0 bases and J by 6 bases, with 10 bases between the two germline ends. The full variable domain, with the rest looked up from reference TRBV9 and TRBJ1-6, is DSGVTQTPKHLITATGQRVTLRCSPRSGDLSVYWYQQSLDQGLQFLIQYYNGEERAKGNILERFSAQQFPDLHSELNLSSLELGDSALYFCASSVGGHRNSPLHFGNGTRLTVT.

This chain uses TRBV11-3 with TRBJ2-4, with a weak D call TRBD1 (6 bases). V was cut by 4 bases and J by 0 bases, with 13 bases left in between. The germline CDR1 and CDR2 sequences are SGHNT and YENEEA. The CDR3 has 16 residues. The DNA for the CDR3 is TGTGCCAGCAGCTCAAACAGGGCGCTAGCCAAAAACATTCAGTACTTC. Translating gives CASSSNRALAKNIQYF.

V is TRBV11-2 and J is TRBJ2-1, with 8 bases matching TRBD2. V lost 1 base and J lost 10; bases outside the gene matches: 9. Germline V gene lookup returns CDR1 SGHAT and CDR2 FQNNGV. This CDR3 is built from 15 residues. The CDR3, as DNA: TGTGCCAGCAGCTTAGCGGGAGGGCCGGGTGGCGAGCAGTTCTTC. Its translation: CASSLAGGPGGEQFF.

The chain combines TRBV24-1 with TRBJ2-2; maybe TRBD1 (6 bases). V was pared by 3 bases and J by 3 bases, with 13 bases between. Germline V gene data show CDR1 as KGHDR and CDR2 as SFDVKD. CDR3 length equals 16 residues. The CDR3 nucleotides read TGTGCCACCAGTGATAGGGACAAGGGGCACACCGGGGAGCTGTTTTTT. It yields the protein CATSDRDKGHTGELFF.

The chain is built from TRBV30 and TRBJ2-2; 7 bases agree with TRBD2. Germline values: CDR1 GTSNPN, CDR2 SVGIG (reference sequence). Trimming at V came to 1 base and at J to 7 bases, leaving 15 bases not matched to a gene. This CDR3 is built from 17 residues. This CDR3 reads CAWSGVAGAISGGELFF. CDR3 DNA: TGTGCCTGGAGTGGGGTCGCGGGAGCCATCTCGGGCGGGGAGCTGTTTTTT. The full variable domain, rest sourced from reference TRBV30 and TRBJ2-2, is SQTIHQWPATLVQPVGSPLSLECTVEGTSNPNLYWYRQAAGRGLQLLFYSVGIGQISSEVPQNLSASRPQDRQFILSSKKLLLSDSGFYLCAWSGVAGAISGGELFFGEGSRLTVL.

This clone was found once. V and J are TRBV11-2 and TRBJ1-1; maybe TRBD1 (5 bases). In germline, CDR1 is SGHAT, CDR2 FQNNGV. V lost 1 base, J lost 3 bases, and 9 bases lay in between. This CDR3 is 14 amino acids long. This CDR3 is CASSLVGVDTEAFF. The CDR3 DNA reads TGTGCCAGCAGCTTAGTAGGGGTGGACACTGAAGCTTTCTTT.

The genes are TRBV2 and TRBJ2-5; D is ambiguous. The CDR3 is made up of 15 amino acids. Germline CDR1 reads SNHLY; CDR2 reads FYNNEI. Trimming took off 1 base at V and 5 bases at J, with 14 bases between the two ends. CDR3 sequence (DNA): TGTGCCAGCAGTGAAGGCATCAGGATAATGGAGACCCAGTACTTC. Translation gives CASSEGIRIMETQYF.

The V call is TRBV2, the J call TRBJ1-2; the match to TRBD1 covers 7 bases. The CDR3 spans 13 residues. After removal of 7 bases from V and 7 bases from J, the junction contained 9 bases not matched to a gene. Germline CDR1 and CDR2: SNHLY and FYNNEI. The CDR3 spells CASNKGATPGYTF. CDR3 bases: TGTGCCAGCAACAAGGGGGCAACCCCTGGCTACACCTTC. Using reference TRBV2 and TRBJ1-2 for the parts outside the CDR3, the full variable domain is EPEVTQTPSHQVTQMGQEVILRCVPISNHLYFYWYRQILGQKVEFLVSFYNNEISEKSEIFDDQFSVERPDGSNFTLKIRSTKLEDSAMYFCASNKGATPGYTFGSGTRLTVV.

V usage is TRBV11-3 and J usage is TRBJ2-7; possibly TRBD2 for D (7 bases). The CDR3 is made up of 14 amino acids. CDR1 is SGHNT, CDR2 YENEEA, per germline. The ends were cut back, 7 bases at V and 2 bases at J, with 15 bases in the middle. The CDR3 here is CASTPAGAAYEQYF. The DNA for the CDR3 is TGTGCCAGCACCCCCGCGGGGGCGGCCTACGAGCAGTACTTC.

J is TRBJ1-3 and V is TRBV11-3; the D gene is possibly TRBD1 (5 bases). Trimming stripped 5 bases from V and 0 bases from J, with 14 bases between. CDR3 length: 16 amino acids. The germline V gene encodes CDR1 SGHNT and CDR2 YENEEA. This CDR3 is CASSDWDWSSGNTIYF. The CDR3 coding sequence is TGTGCCAGCAGCGATTGGGACTGGAGCTCTGGAAACACCATATATTTT.